These T cell receptor beta chains were read from a single sample in a study of blood T cell repertoires in COVID-19. Sequenced by immunoSEQ multiplex PCR; TCRdb stores in-frame clones only, minus some. The repertoire has roughly 480,000 clones, nearly 90% of them found once; the top ten carry roughly 0.92%. The sample comprised peripheral blood. The receptors originated from a man younger than 30 with COVID-19, enrolled during active disease. CDR3s include the opening cysteine and the closing phenylalanine or tryptophan.

V: TRBV3-1/TRBV3-2; J: TRBJ2-5; CDR3: CASSRAGGHETQYF
V: TRBV7-8; J: TRBJ2-7; CDR3: CASSSSKRAAGGEQYF
V: TRBV3-1/TRBV3-2; J: TRBJ2-1; CDR3: CASSQGAGVFGEQFF
V: TRBV11-2; J: TRBJ2-2; CDR3: CASSPRTGSGTGELFF
V: TRBV19; J: TRBJ1-1; CDR3: CASSTDRGNTEAFF
V: TRBV27; J: TRBJ2-7; CDR3: CASSLTGGSYEQYF
V: TRBV10-3; J: TRBJ2-2; CDR3: CAISGFLGLAGAGELFF
V: TRBV14; J: TRBJ2-7; CDR3: CASSRTGLAVWEQYF
V: TRBV19; J: TRBJ2-7; CDR3: CASSWREGTYEQYF
V: TRBV5-4; J: TRBJ2-2; CDR3: CASSFAGGTNTGELFF
V: TRBV18; J: TRBJ2-1; CDR3: CASSPRPKTSGGAWSYNEQFF
V: TRBV5-8; J: TRBJ1-2; CDR3: CASSLESGVYGYTF
V: TRBV29-1; J: TRBJ2-2; CDR3: CSAPGQGYNGELFF
V: TRBV5-1; J: TRBJ2-5; CDR3: CASSAGQRETQYF
V: TRBV19; J: TRBJ1-3; CDR3: CASSTRGIAGNTIYF
V: TRBV3-1/TRBV3-2; J: TRBJ1-4; CDR3: CASSEVPKEKLFF
V: TRBV2; J: TRBJ2-3; CDR3: CASSEGSGPSTDTQYF
V: TRBV7-2; J: TRBJ2-3; CDR3: CASSLPGADTQYF